This T cell receptor (beta chain) came from a study of blood T cell repertoires in COVID-19. The overall study: Donors in the United States, Italy and Spain gave samples during acute or convalescent COVID-19. T cells, B-cell-depleted T cells, or PBMCs provided the cDNA or gDNA that served as material.

Authors' data handling: By means of reference gene primer amplification, nucleated cell counts were estimated. The assay was immunoSEQ multiplex PCR, and TCRdb's table has in-frame clones only and misses some. That table gives V, J and clone size, and the DNA gave D and trimming. In the table there are tens of thousands of clones, around 86% of which are singletons. Germline lookup yields CDR1 SGHNT and CDR2 YYREEE (reference sequence). There are 16 residues in the CDR3. The V end was cut by 2 bases, the J end by 2 bases, with 13 bases between. The sample was peripheral blood. This chain connects TRBV5-4 to TRBJ1-4, with D perhaps TRBD1 (6 bases). The clonotype was recovered from a man aged 35-49 years with acute or convalescent COVID-19. The CDR3 loop is CASSFGGPSTNEKLFF. CDR3 nucleotides: TGTGCCAGCAGCTTCGGGGGGCCTTCTACTAATGAAAAACTGTTTTTT.